The TCR beta chain described here comes from a study of blood T cell repertoires in COVID-19. Study members were between roughly 18 and 100 years old and lived in 24 US regions. TCRdb keeps only in-frame clones here, not all; method: immunoSEQ multiplex PCR. The sample has approximately 220,000 clones, about 87% seen once. The sequence came from a woman in her twenties or thirties who had recovered from COVID-19. Sequencing was done on a sample of PBMCs or T cells enriched from blood (not recorded which).

The CDR3 coding sequence is TGTGCCAGCAGCCCTCTTAGCGGGGGGGCGGAGACCCAGTACTTC. It translates to CASSPLSGGAETQYF. V and J are TRBV7-7 and TRBJ2-5; 11 bases are a match to TRBD2. Germline V lookup: CDR1 SSHAT, CDR2 FNYEAQ (reference sequence). The ends lost 5 bases at V and 5 bases at J; junction bases unmatched: 7. The CDR3 has 15 residues.